The entry below gives a single T cell receptor (beta chain) sequence along with its context. Profiled with immunoSEQ multiplex PCR; TCRdb holds only in-frame clones, not every one. The data contain roughly 120,000 clones, roughly 89% of them singletons. This record belongs to a study of PD-L1 blockade in urothelial cancer. Background on the study: Blood samples contained a median roughly 150,000 T cells.

Germline CDR1 is LGHNA and CDR2 is YNFKEQ. Trimming at V came to 5 bases and at J to 7 bases, leaving 12 bases not matched to a gene. The CDR3 sequence is 16 residues long. Stated time point: peripheral blood 6 weeks after treatment start. The sequence was obtained from a man in his 60s with urothelial cancer. This rearrangement joins TRBV4-2 to TRBJ2-1, with 9 bases lining up with TRBD1. The sample here was PBMCs, taken around atezolizumab (anti-PD-L1) treatment. The DNA for the CDR3 is TGTGCCAGCAGCGCTCTACGGGACAGGGCCATAAATGAGCAGTTCTTC. Its protein product is CASSALRDRAINEQFF.